This record concerns one T cell receptor beta chain sequence. These data belong to a study of blood T cell repertoires in COVID-19. At the level of the study: Some COVID-19 samples were acute and others convalescent; all came from the United States, Italy and Spain. PBMCs, B-cell-depleted T cells, or T cells were the source of the cDNA or gDNA that made up the material.

V was pared by 6 bases and J by 7 bases, with 16 bases between. Germline values: CDR1 MNHEY, CDR2 SVGEGT. The length of the CDR3 is 14 residues. In the original workflow: Estimation of nucleated cell counts was performed using reference gene primer amplification. The table came from immunoSEQ multiplex PCR; TCRdb's copy has only in-frame clones and leaves some out. From that table come the V and J calls and clone size; the DNA was used to work out D and trimming. This table holds around 170,000 clones, about 87% found once. The genes are TRBV6-2 or TRBV6-3 and TRBJ2-1; possibly TRBD2 for D (5 bases). This clonotype was sampled from a man between 60 and 75 years old with acute or convalescent COVID-19. Input material: peripheral blood. The CDR3 protein is CASSWVAPENEQFF. The CDR3 coding sequence is TGTGCCAGCAGCTGGGTAGCGCCCGAGAATGAGCAGTTCTTC.